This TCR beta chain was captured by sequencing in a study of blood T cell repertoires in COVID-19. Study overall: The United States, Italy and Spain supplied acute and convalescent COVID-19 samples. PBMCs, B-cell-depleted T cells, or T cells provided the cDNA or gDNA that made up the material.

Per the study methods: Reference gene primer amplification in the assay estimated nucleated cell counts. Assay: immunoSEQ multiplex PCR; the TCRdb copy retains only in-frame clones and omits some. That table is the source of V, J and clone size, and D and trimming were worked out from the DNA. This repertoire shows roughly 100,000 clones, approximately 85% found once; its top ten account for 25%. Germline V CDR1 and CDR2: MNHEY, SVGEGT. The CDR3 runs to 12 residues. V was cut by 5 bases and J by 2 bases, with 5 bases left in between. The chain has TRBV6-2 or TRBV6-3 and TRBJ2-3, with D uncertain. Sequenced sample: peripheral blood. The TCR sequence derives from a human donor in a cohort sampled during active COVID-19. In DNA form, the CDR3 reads TGTGCCAGCAGTATCTACACAGATACGCAGTATTTT. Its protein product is CASSIYTDTQYF.